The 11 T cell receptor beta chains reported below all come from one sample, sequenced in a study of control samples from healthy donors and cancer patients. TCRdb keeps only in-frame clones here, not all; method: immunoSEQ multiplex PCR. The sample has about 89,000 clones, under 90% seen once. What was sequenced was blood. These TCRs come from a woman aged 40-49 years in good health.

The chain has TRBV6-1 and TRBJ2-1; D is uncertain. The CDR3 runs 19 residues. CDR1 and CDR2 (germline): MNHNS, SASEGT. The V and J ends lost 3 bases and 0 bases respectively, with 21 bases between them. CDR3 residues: CASSDPSWLTPSSYNEQFF. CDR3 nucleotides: TGTGCCAGCAGTGATCCTTCCTGGCTGACTCCCTCCTCCTACAATGAGCAGTTCTTC.

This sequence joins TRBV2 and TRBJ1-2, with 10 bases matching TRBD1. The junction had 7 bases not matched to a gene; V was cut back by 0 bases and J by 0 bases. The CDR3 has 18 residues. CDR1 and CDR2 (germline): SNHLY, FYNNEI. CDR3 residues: CASSEASVGQGANYGYTF. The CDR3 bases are TGTGCCAGCAGTGAAGCGAGCGTTGGACAGGGGGCTAACTATGGCTACACCTTC.

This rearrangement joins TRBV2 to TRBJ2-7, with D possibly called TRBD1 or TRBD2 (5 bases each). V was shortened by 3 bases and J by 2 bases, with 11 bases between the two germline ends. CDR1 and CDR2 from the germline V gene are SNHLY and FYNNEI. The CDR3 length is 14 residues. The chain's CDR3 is CASSDSGRTYEQYF. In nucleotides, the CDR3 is TGTGCCAGCAGTGACTCGGGACGCACCTACGAGCAGTACTTC. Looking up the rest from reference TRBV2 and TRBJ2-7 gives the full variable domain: EPEVTQTPSHQVTQMGQEVILRCVPISNHLYFYWYRQILGQKVEFLVSFYNNEISEKSEIFDDQFSVERPDGSNFTLKIRSTKLEDSAMYFCASSDSGRTYEQYFGPGTRLTVT.

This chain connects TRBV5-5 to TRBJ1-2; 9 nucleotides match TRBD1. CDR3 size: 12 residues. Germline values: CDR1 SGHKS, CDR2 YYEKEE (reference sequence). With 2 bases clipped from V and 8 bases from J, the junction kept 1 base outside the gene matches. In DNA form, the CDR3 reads TGTGCCAGCAGCTTAGGGACAGGGGGCTACACCTTC. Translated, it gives CASSLGTGGYTF. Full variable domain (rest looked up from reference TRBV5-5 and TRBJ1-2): DAGVTQSPTHLIKTRGQQVTLRCSPISGHKSVSWYQQVLGQGPQFIFQYYEKEERGRGNFPDRFSARQFPNYSSELNVNALLLGDSALYLCASSLGTGGYTFGSGTRLTVV.

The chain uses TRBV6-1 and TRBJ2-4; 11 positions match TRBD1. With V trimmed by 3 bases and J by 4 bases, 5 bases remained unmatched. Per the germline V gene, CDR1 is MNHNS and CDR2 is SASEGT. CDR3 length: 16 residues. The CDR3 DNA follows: TGTGCCAGCAGTGAGCCCGGGACAGGGGGAAAAAACATTCAGTACTTC. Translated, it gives CASSEPGTGGKNIQYF.

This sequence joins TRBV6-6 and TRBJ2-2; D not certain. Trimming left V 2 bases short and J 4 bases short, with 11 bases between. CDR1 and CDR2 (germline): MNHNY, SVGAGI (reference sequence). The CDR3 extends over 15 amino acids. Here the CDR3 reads CASSYLVSGTGELFF. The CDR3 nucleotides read TGTGCCAGCAGTTACCTCGTATCCGGCACCGGGGAGCTGTTTTTT.

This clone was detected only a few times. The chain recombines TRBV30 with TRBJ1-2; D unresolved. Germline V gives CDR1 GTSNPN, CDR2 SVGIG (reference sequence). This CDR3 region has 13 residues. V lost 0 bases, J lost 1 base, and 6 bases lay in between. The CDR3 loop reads CAWSVQVNYGYTF. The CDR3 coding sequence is TGTGCCTGGAGTGTACAAGTTAACTATGGCTACACCTTC.

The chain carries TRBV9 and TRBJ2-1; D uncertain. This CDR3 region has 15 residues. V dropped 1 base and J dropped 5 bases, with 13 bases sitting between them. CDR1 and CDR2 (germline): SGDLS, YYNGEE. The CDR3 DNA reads TGTGCCAGCAGCGTAAGACCAAATAAGAACAATGAGCAGTTCTTC. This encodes CASSVRPNKNNEQFF. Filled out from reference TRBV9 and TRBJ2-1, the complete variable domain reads DSGVTQTPKHLITATGQRVTLRCSPRSGDLSVYWYQQSLDQGLQFLIQYYNGEERAKGNILERFSAQQFPDLHSELNLSSLELGDSALYFCASSVRPNKNNEQFFGPGTRLTVL.

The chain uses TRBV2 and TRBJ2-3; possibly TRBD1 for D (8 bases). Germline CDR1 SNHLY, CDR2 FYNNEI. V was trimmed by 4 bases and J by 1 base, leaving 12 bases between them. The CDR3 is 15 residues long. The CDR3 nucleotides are TGTGCCAGCAGTGCACAGGGGGGGGGCACAGATACGCAGTATTTT. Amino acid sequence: CASSAQGGGTDTQYF. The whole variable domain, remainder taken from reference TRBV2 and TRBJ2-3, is EPEVTQTPSHQVTQMGQEVILRCVPISNHLYFYWYRQILGQKVEFLVSFYNNEISEKSEIFDDQFSVERPDGSNFTLKIRSTKLEDSAMYFCASSAQGGGTDTQYFGPGTRLTVL.

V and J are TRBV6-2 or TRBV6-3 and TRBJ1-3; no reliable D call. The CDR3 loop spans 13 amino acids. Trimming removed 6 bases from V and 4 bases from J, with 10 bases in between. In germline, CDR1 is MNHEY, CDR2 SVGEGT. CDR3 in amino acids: CASSVAGGNTIYF. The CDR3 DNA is TGTGCCAGCAGCGTGGCGGGAGGAAACACCATATATTTT.

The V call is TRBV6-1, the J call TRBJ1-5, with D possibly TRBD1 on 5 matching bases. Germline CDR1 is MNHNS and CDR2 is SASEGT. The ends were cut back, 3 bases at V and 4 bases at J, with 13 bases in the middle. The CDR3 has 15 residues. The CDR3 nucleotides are TGTGCCAGCAGTGACCCAGGGACGGCTAATCAGCCCCAGCATTTT. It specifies CASSDPGTANQPQHF.